The T cell receptor (beta chain) under discussion was sequenced for a study of regulatory T cells in long-lasting Graves disease. Stated time point: newly diagnosed GD, antithyroid drugs for less than 3 months. RNA extracted from PBMCs served as the sequencing template. Arm-PCR of CDR3 regions with iRepertoire HTBI primers generated TCR beta libraries. MiXCR, applied by TCRdb to the multiplex PCR reads, yields one record per CDR3 protein. The sample carries under 400,000 distinct CDR3 sequences, roughly 17% recorded once. The CDR3 is made up of 15 amino acids. V lost 6 bases and J lost 4; bases outside the gene matches: 14. Germline V gene sequence: CDR1 DFQATT, CDR2 SNEGSKA (reference sequence). These data were likewise used in another study, on T cells in Graves' hyperthyroidism and ophthalmopathy. This second study says: With a median lead of approximately six months before onset, the model predicted ophthalmopathy.

This chain links TRBV20-1 with TRBJ2-7, with TRBD1 matching over 8 bases. The TCR was taken from a man in his forties or fifties with Graves disease. This material consisted of peripheral blood mononuclear cells (PBMCs), taken at new diagnosis, from a patient treated with antithyroid drugs. The CDR3 loop reads CSASDNFRGLYEQYF. DNA for the CDR3: TGCAGTGCCAGTGATAATTTCAGGGGGCTATACGAGCAGTACTTC.